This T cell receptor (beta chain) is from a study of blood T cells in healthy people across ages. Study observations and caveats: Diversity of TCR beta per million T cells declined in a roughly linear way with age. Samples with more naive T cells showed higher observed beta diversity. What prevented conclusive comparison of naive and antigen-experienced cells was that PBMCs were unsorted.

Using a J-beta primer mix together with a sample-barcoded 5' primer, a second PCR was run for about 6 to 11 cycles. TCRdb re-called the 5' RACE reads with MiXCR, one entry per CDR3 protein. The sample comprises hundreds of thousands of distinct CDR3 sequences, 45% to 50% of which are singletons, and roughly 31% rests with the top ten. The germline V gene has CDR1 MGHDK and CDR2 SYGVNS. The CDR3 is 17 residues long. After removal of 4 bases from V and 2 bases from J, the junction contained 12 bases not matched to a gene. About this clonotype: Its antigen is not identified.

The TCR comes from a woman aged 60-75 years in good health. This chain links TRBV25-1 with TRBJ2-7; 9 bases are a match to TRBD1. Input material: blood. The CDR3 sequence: CASSGDHRGQIAYEQYF. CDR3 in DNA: TGTGCCAGCAGTGGAGACCACAGGGGGCAAATAGCCTACGAGCAGTACTTC.